Given below is one T cell receptor (beta chain) in context. The CDR3 is 14 residues long. The germline CDR1 and CDR2 sequences are SGDLS and YYNGEE. V lost 4 bases and J lost 3, with 10 bases in between. The sample comes from a study of blood T cell repertoires in COVID-19. Overall study context: The United States, Italy and Spain supplied acute and convalescent COVID-19 samples.

Self-reported history from a screening survey and questionnaire set each donor's cohort. Method: immunoSEQ multiplex PCR; TCRdb's copy keeps in-frame clones and lacks some. The repertoire includes about 230,000 clones, roughly nine tenths of them detected once, and almost 4% sits in the top ten. The source material was PBMCs or T cells enriched from blood (not recorded which). The genes are TRBV9 and TRBJ1-4, with unresolved D. The origin of this receptor is a woman aged 25-40 years with acute COVID-19. CDR3 amino acids: CASSPDSANEKLFF. The CDR3 bases are TGTGCCAGCAGCCCAGATTCCGCTAATGAAAAACTGTTTTTT.